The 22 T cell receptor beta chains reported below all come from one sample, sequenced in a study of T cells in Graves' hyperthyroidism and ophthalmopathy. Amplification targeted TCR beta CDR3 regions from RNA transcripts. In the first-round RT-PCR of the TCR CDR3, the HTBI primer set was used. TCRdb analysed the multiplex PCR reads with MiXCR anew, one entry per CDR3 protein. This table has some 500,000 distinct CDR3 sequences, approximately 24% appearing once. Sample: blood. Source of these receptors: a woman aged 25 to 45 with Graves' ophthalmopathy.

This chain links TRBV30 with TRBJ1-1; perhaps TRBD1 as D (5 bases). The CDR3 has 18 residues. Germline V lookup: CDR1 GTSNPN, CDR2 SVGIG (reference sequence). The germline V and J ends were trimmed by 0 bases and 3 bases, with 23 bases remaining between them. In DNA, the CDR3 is TGTGCCTGGAGTGTATACGGGGACTTAACGGGTGGGGACACTGAAGCTTTCTTT. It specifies CAWSVYGDLTGGDTEAFF. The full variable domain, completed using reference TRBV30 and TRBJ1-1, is SQTIHQWPATLVQPVGSPLSLECTVEGTSNPNLYWYRQAAGRGLQLLFYSVGIGQISSEVPQNLSASRPQDRQFILSSKKLLLSDSGFYLCAWSVYGDLTGGDTEAFFGQGTRLTVV.

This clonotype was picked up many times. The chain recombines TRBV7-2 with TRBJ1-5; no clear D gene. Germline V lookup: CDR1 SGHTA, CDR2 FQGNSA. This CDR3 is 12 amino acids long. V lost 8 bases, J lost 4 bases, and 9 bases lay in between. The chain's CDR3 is CASQHRNQPQHF. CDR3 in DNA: TGTGCCAGCCAACACCGAAATCAGCCCCAGCATTTT.

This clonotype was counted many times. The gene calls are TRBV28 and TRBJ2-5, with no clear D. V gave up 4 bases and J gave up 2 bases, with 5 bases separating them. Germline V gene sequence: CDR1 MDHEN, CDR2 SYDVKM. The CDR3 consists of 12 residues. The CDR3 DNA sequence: TGTGCCAGCAGTTGGTTTCAAGAGACCCAGTACTTC. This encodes CASSWFQETQYF.

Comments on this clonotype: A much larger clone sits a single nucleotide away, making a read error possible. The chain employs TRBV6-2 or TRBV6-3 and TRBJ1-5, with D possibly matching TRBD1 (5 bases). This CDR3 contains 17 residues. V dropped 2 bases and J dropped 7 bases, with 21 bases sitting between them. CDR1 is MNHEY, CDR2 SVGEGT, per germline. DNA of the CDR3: TGTGCCAGCAGTTACCCAGGCAATTGGGGGTCGGAACAGCCCCAGCATTTT. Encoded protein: CASSYPGNWGSEQPQHF.

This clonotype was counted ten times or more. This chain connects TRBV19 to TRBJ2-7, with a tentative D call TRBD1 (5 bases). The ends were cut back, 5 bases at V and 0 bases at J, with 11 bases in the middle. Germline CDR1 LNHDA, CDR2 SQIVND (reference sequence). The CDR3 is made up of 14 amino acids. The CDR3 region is CASSSTDISYEQYF. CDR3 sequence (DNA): TGTGCCAGTAGTTCGACGGACATCTCCTACGAGCAGTACTTC.

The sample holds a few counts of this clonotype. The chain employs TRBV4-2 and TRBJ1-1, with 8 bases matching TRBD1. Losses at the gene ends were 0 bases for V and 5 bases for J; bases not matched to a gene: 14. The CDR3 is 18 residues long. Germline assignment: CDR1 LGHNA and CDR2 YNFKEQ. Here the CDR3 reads CASSQDRNRQGAGTEAFF. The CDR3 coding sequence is TGTGCCAGCAGCCAAGATAGGAATCGGCAGGGGGCTGGGACTGAAGCTTTCTTT.

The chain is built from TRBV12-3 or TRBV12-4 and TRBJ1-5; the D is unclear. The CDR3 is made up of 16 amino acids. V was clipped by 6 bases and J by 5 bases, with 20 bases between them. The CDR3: CASSLVGSSSYQPQHF. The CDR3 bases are TGTGCCAGCAGCCTCGTGGGGAGTTCGTCCTATCAGCCCCAGCATTTT.

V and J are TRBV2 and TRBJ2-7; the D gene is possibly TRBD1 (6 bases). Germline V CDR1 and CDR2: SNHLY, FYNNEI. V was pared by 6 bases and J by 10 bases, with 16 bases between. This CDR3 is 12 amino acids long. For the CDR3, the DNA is TGTGCCAGCAGGAAGGACAGTATTCCACAGTACTTC. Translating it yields CASRKDSIPQYF.

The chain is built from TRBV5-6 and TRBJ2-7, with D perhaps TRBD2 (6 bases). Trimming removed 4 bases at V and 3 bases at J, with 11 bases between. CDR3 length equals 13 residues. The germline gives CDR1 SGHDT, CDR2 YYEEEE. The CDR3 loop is CASSQGTLYEQYF. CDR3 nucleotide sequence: TGTGCCAGCAGCCAAGGGACTCTCTACGAGCAGTACTTC.

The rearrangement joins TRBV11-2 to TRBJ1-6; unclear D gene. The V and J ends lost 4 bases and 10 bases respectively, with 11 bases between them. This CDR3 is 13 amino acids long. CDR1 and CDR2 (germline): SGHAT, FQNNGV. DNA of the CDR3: TGTGCCAGCAGCTACCTGGGATCCTCACCCCTCCACTTT. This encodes CASSYLGSSPLHF. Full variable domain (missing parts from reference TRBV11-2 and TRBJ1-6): EAGVAQSPRYKIIEKRQSVAFWCNPISGHATLYWYQQILGQGPKLLIQFQNNGVVDDSQLPKDRFSAERLKGVDSTLKIQPAKLEDSAVYLCASSYLGSSPLHFGNGTRLTVT.

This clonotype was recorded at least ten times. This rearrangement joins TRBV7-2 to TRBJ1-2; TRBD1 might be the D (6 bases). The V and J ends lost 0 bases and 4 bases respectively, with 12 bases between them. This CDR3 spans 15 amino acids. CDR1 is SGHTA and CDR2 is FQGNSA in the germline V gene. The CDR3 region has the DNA TGTGCCAGCAGCTTAGCCGAACAGGGTGGCTATGGCTACACCTTC. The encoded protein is CASSLAEQGGYGYTF.

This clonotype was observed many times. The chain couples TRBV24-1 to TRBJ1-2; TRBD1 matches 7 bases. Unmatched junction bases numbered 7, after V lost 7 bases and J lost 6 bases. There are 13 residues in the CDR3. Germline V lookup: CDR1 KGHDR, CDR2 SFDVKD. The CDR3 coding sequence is TGTGCCACCAGCCTTACAGGGGAGGATGGCTACACCTTC. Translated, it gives CATSLTGEDGYTF.

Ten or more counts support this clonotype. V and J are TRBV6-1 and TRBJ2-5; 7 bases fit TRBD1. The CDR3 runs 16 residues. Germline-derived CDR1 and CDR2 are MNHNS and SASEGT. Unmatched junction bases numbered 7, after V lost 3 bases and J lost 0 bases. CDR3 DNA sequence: TGTGCCAGCAGTGAGATTGGGACAGTCTACCAAGAGACCCAGTACTTC. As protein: CASSEIGTVYQETQYF.

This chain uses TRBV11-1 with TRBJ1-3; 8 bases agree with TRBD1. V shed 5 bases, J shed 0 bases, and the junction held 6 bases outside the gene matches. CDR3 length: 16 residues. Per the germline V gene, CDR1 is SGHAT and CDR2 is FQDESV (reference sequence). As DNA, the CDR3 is TGTGCCAGCAGCGTACAGGGGGATATCTCTGGAAACACCATATATTTT. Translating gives CASSVQGDISGNTIYF.

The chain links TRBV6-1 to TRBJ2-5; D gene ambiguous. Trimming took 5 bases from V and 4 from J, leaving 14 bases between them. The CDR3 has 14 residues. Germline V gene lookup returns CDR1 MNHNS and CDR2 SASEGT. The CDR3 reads CASSTVGVAETQYF. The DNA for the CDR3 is TGTGCCAGCAGTACCGTTGGGGTCGCAGAGACCCAGTACTTC.

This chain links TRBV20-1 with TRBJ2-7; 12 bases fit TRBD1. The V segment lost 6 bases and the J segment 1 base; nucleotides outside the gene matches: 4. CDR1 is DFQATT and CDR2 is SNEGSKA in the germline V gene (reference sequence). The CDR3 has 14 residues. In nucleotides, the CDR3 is TGCAGTGCGGCGGGACAGGGGGCTTCCTACGAGCAGTACTTC. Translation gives CSAAGQGASYEQYF.

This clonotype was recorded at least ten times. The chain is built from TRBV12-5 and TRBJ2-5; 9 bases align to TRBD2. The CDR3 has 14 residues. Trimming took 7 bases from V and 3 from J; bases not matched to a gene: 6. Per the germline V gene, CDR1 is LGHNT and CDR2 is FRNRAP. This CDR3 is CASDQRGAEETQYF. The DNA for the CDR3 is TGTGCTAGTGACCAGCGGGGGGCTGAAGAGACCCAGTACTTC.

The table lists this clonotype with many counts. CDR3 bases: TGCGCCAGCAGCCAAGACCCTGGGGACAGCCAGCCCCAGCATTTT. It yields the protein CASSQDPGDSQPQHF. The chain joins TRBV4-1 to TRBJ1-5; 7 nucleotides agree with TRBD1. Germline CDR1 reads MGHRA; CDR2 reads YSYEKL. V was clipped by 0 bases and J by 7 bases; unmatched bases: 6. The CDR3 consists of 15 residues.

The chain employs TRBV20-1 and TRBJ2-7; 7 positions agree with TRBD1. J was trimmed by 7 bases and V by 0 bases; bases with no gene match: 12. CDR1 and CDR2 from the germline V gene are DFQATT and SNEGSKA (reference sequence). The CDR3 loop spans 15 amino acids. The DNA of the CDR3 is TGCAGTGCTAGAGACACCCGGACAGGAAGAGGTGAGCAGTACTTC. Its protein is CSARDTRTGRGEQYF.

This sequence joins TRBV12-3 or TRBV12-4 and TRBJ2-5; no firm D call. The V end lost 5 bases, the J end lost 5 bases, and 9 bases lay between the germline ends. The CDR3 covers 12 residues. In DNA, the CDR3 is TGTGCCAGCAGTAAGGTGGGGGAGACCCAGTACTTC. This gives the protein CASSKVGETQYF.

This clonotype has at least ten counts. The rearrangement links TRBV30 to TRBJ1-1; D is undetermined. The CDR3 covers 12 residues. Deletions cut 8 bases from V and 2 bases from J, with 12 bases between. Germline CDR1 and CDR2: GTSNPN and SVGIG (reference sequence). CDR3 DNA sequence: TGTGCCCGCTACCGTATAAACACTGAAGCTTTCTTT. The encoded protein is CARYRINTEAFF.

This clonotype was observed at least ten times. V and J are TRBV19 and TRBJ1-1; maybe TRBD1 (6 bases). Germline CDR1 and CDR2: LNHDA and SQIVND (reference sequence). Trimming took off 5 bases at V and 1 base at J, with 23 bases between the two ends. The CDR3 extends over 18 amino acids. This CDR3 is CASSVLPTGLLRNTEAFF. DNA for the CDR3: TGTGCCAGTAGTGTCCTTCCTACAGGGCTTCTGAGGAACACTGAAGCTTTCTTT.